A selection of T cell receptor beta chains follows, all from one sample in a study of blood T cell repertoires in COVID-19. The data were produced by immunoSEQ multiplex PCR, yet TCRdb's version contains in-frame clones alone and is incomplete. The data show approximately 150,000 clones, with over 65% seen just once and 16% held by the top ten. The sample comprised peripheral blood. The receptor source for this set is a man aged 50-59 years with acute or convalescent COVID-19. Each CDR3 is given with its conserved first and last residue. A D gene is named only where the DNA matches it firmly. Clone size, where shown, is once, few, many, or a class for clones that have expanded.

cdr3_nt cdr3_aa clone_size j_call v_call d_call
TGTGCCAGCAGCGAGAGCGGGGGAAACCAAGAGACCCAGTACTTC CASSESGGNQETQYF . TRBJ2-5 TRBV4-2 TRBD2
TGCGCCAGCAGCTCAACAGGGTACGCCTATGGCTACACCTTC CASSSTGYAYGYTF . TRBJ1-2 TRBV5-1 .
TGTGCCAGCAGCCCCCGCATCCAAGTCTGGCGGCAAGAGACCCAGTACTTC CASSPRIQVWRQETQYF . TRBJ2-5 TRBV7-6 .
TGTGCCAGCAGCTTAAGGACAGGGGGCGTCAAGCCCCAGCATTTT CASSLRTGGVKPQHF . TRBJ1-5 TRBV7-8 TRBD1
TGCAGCGTTGGTCAGGCAGGGGCAGAGACCCAGTACTTC CSVGQAGAETQYF . TRBJ2-5 TRBV29-1 .
TGCGCCAGCAGCCGGACTAGCGGGGGGTTCGGGGAGCTGTTTTTT CASSRTSGGFGELFF . TRBJ2-2 TRBV10-1 TRBD2
TGTGCCAGCAGCTCGAGCGGTCCTATGGGGATGAACACTGAAGCTTTCTTT CASSSSGPMGMNTEAFF many TRBJ1-1 TRBV7-3 .
TGTGCCAGCGGTGAGGGCGACAGGGGTTACACTGAAGCTTTCTTT CASGEGDRGYTEAFF . TRBJ1-1 TRBV6-1 TRBD1
TGCGCCAGCAGCAAGACAGGGGGCGACGAGCAGTACTTC CASSKTGGDEQYF once TRBJ2-7 TRBV4-1 TRBD1
TGTGCCAGCTTGCGACAGGGGGCAGGACGAGAGACCCAGTACTTC CASLRQGAGRETQYF . TRBJ2-5 TRBV7-2 TRBD1
TGTGCCAGTAGTATTCGCAGGGATAATGAAAAACTGTTTTTT CASSIRRDNEKLFF . TRBJ1-4 TRBV19 .
TGTGCCAGCAGTACGACTAGCGGGGGCACAGATACGCAGTATTTT CASSTTSGGTDTQYF . TRBJ2-3 TRBV6-5 TRBD2
TGTGCCAGCTCACAGGGGGCGGGCAATCAGCCCCAGCATTTT CASSQGAGNQPQHF . TRBJ1-5 TRBV18 TRBD1
TGTGCCAGCAGTGAAGTGGCAGGGGGCCATGAAAAACTGTTTTTT CASSEVAGGHEKLFF . TRBJ1-4 TRBV2 TRBD1
TGTGCCAGCAGCAAAGAACCCTGCGGACAGGGAAATAACTATGGCTACACCTTC CASSKEPCGQGNNYGYTF . TRBJ1-2 TRBV21-1 .
TGCGCCAGCAGCTTGACCGGGGGACAGGGGAGTGAAAAACTGTTTTTT CASSLTGGQGSEKLFF . TRBJ1-4 TRBV5-1 TRBD1
TGCGCCAGCAGTTCTACGGACAGGGGTTCGAGTGAAAAACTGTTTTTT CASSSTDRGSSEKLFF . TRBJ1-4 TRBV5-1 TRBD1
TGTGCCAGCAGCAAACGGGGGAATGGCACAGATACGCAGTATTTT CASSKRGNGTDTQYF . TRBJ2-3 TRBV21-1 .
TGTGCCACCAGCAGAGATCGCACGGGGGGGTATGGCTACACCTTC CATSRDRTGGYGYTF . TRBJ1-2 TRBV15 .
TGTGCCAGCAGTTGGCGGGGGACAACGACTAACTATGGCTACACCTTC CASSWRGTTTNYGYTF . TRBJ1-2 TRBV6-5 .
TGTGCCAGCAGTGAGGGTCAGGGGGCGGGTAGGGAGACCCAGTACTTC CASSEGQGAGRETQYF once TRBJ2-5 TRBV6-1 TRBD1
TGTGCCAGCAGAAGTACAGGGAGCGAGCAGTACTTC CASRSTGSEQYF few TRBJ2-7 TRBV6-5 .
TGCGCCAGCAGCTTCGCCCGGGACAGCTATGGCTACACCTTC CASSFARDSYGYTF . TRBJ1-2 TRBV5-1 TRBD1
TGTGCCACCAGCAGAGCGGACAGGGGCTACACCTTC CATSRADRGYTF . TRBJ1-2 TRBV15 TRBD1
TGTGCCAGCAGCCTCCGACTCGACGGTCATGAGCAGTTCTTC CASSLRLDGHEQFF . TRBJ2-1 TRBV7-3 .
TGTGCCAGCAGCCCCGGGACTAGCGGGGGTATCCACGAGCAGTACTTC CASSPGTSGGIHEQYF . TRBJ2-7 TRBV3-1/TRBV3-2 TRBD2
TGTGCCAGCAGTGCTGGAACGTCTGACTACTATGGCTACACCTTC CASSAGTSDYYGYTF . TRBJ1-2 TRBV2 .
TGTGCCAGCAGTTTGCCCGCGGGAGCGGGTGAAAAACTGTTTTTT CASSLPAGAGEKLFF . TRBJ1-4 TRBV28 .
TGTGCCAGCAGCCAAGGACTTGGCTACACCTTC CASSQGLGYTF few TRBJ1-2 TRBV3-1/TRBV3-2 .
TGTGCCAGCAGCCAGTTTCAGGGGTCCGGAAATACGCAGTATTTT CASSQFQGSGNTQYF many TRBJ2-3 TRBV14 .
TGTGCCAGCAGTTTATTTAGGGGGAACACCGGGGAGCTGTTTTTT CASSLFRGNTGELFF . TRBJ2-2 TRBV27 .
TGTGCCAGCAGCCTCATTGCGGGGGTTGAGAATGAAAAACTGTTTTTT CASSLIAGVENEKLFF few TRBJ1-4 TRBV14 .
TGTGCCACGGGACAGAGCACAGATACGCAGTATTTT CATGQSTDTQYF . TRBJ2-3 TRBV10-3 TRBD1
TGTGCCAGCAGGTTTGGAGGTATTACTCTTGATTTCTTT CASRFGGITLDFF . TRBJ1-1 TRBV12-3/TRBV12-4 .
TGCGCCAGCAGCTTGCTTACCGGGGCTAACTATGGCTACACCTTC CASSLLTGANYGYTF . TRBJ1-2 TRBV5-1 .
TGTGCCAGTAGTTCCCAGGGGGCCCGACCTAACGGCTACACTTTC CASSSQGARPNGYTF . TRBJ1-2 TRBV19 TRBD1
TGTGCCAGCAGCTTGGTGAGCGGGGACCAAGAGACCCAGTACTTC CASSLVSGDQETQYF . TRBJ2-5 TRBV5-6 TRBD2
TGTGCCAGCAGTGGGACTAGCGGCTACAATGAGCAGTTCTTC CASSGTSGYNEQFF . TRBJ2-1 TRBV2 TRBD2
TGTGCCACCAGTGACGGACTAGCGGGGGTCCTAGGGGCCCAGTACTTC CATSDGLAGVLGAQYF . TRBJ2-5 TRBV24-1 TRBD2
TGTGCCAGTAGTTTGGGAACAGGGTACACTGAAGCTTTCTTT CASSLGTGYTEAFF . TRBJ1-1 TRBV19 .
TGTGCCAGCAGCCCCAGGGGGGACGGCGAGACCCAGTACTTC CASSPRGDGETQYF once TRBJ2-5 TRBV7-9 .
TGTGCCAGCAGCCAAGTCCCGGGACAGGATCTCACCGGGGAGCTGTTTTTT CASSQVPGQDLTGELFF . TRBJ2-2 TRBV14 TRBD1
TGTGCCAGCAGTGAAGGGACAGTTGCCTACGAGCAGTACTTC CASSEGTVAYEQYF . TRBJ2-7 TRBV2 .
TGCGCCAGCAGCTTGGAGAGGGCGGCCCATGGCTACACCTTC CASSLERAAHGYTF . TRBJ1-2 TRBV5-1 .
TGTGCCAGCAGTTTCAGGGGGCAAAATCAGCCCCAGCATTTT CASSFRGQNQPQHF few TRBJ1-5 TRBV27 TRBD1
TGTGCCAGCAGCTTAGTTCAGGGGAGGGATTATAATTCACCCCTCCACTTT CASSLVQGRDYNSPLHF . TRBJ1-6 TRBV7-6 .
TGTGCCAGCACCCGGGTGCTGCTAGCGGGGGGAAACACAGATACGCAGTATTTT CASTRVLLAGGNTDTQYF . TRBJ2-3 TRBV5-4 TRBD2
TGTGCCAGCAGCTCGGTCGCGGGTTACGGCAATGAGCAGTTCTTC CASSSVAGYGNEQFF . TRBJ2-1 TRBV7-2 .
TGTGCCAGCAGCCGGCACCAGAACACTGAAGCTTTCTTT CASSRHQNTEAFF few TRBJ1-1 TRBV6-2/TRBV6-3 .
TGTGCCAGCAGTTACGGCCCCAGGGGGAACACTGAAGCTTTCTTT CASSYGPRGNTEAFF . TRBJ1-1 TRBV6-5 .